The 9 T cell receptor beta chains reported below all come from one sample, sequenced in a study of T-cell reconstitution after alpha-beta-depleted transplantation in children (dated by TCRdb to the mid-2010s). Sample treatment or condition, as interpreted from the label and publication: allogeneic hematopoietic cell transplantation with graft depleted of TCRalphabeta T cells and CD19 B cells. Preparation of the library involved PCR. The instrument was an Illumina HiSeq 2500. Molecular barcoding was employed in the preparation of TCR libraries, with unique molecular identifiers being used to normalize TCRbeta repertoire quantification. TCRdb took the public reads, trimmed them with fastp at Q25, ran MiXCR for clone calling and kept in-frame beta chains. Every distinct CDR3 protein forms one entry, paired with its most common genes and DNA. A total of 490,000 or so distinct CDR3 sequences appear in this sample, under 12% of them only once. The ten top clones hold 2% to 2.5% of the sample.

Here the sequenced sample was PBMCs, taken before TCRalphabeta/CD19-depleted stem cell transplant. These receptors came from a child aged 2 to 9 with inherited bone marrow failure, due to receive a stem cell transplant.

This clonotype was seen more than once but under ten times. The chain joins TRBV7-2 to TRBJ2-3; D call uncertain. V lost 2 bases and J lost 1, with 13 bases in between. CDR1 is SGHTA and CDR2 is FQGNSA in the germline V gene. This CDR3 is built from 16 residues. CDR3 coding DNA: TGTGCCAGCAGCTTATCGCCTTTCTCGGGCACAGATACGCAGTATTTT. Its translation: CASSLSPFSGTDTQYF.

This clonotype was seen many times. V usage is TRBV7-2 and J usage is TRBJ2-7, with TRBD1 as a possible D gene (5 bases). Germline CDR1 and CDR2: SGHTA and FQGNSA. The CDR3 is 14 amino acids. V was pared by 7 bases and J by 7 bases, with 20 bases between. CDR3 nucleotide sequence: TGTGCCAGCACCTGGGGCGCCCCGGTGGGAGAGCAGTACTTC. Translated: CASTWGAPVGEQYF.

This clonotype was found many times. The J gene is TRBJ2-1, the V gene TRBV5-1; no definite D call. Between the trimmed V and J ends, which lost 2 bases and 7 bases, there was a span of 16 bases. The CDR3 extends over 15 amino acids. Germline CDR1 reads SGHRS; CDR2 reads YFSETQ. CDR3 region: CASSFGYQWQNEQFF. The CDR3, as DNA: TGCGCCAGCAGCTTTGGGTATCAATGGCAGAATGAGCAGTTCTTC.

This clonotype was counted ten times or more. The gene calls are TRBV7-2 and TRBJ2-5, with 11 positions matching TRBD2. This CDR3 comprises 21 residues. After removal of 4 bases from V and 7 bases from J, the junction contained 26 bases not matched to a gene. Germline CDR1 reads SGHTA; CDR2 reads FQGNSA. CDR3 protein: CASSSWKYETSGRIWVGTQYF. CDR3 DNA: TGTGCCAGCAGCTCATGGAAATATGAAACTAGCGGGAGAATATGGGTAGGGACCCAGTACTTC.

This clonotype has a handful of counts. The chain has TRBV20-1 and TRBJ1-1; D not resolved. The CDR3 covers 13 residues. The germline CDR1 and CDR2 sequences are DFQATT and SNEGSKA (reference sequence). V was cut by 3 bases and J by 5 bases, with 13 bases left in between. CDR3 bases: TGCAGTGCTAGTGAGGGAATGAGTACTGAAGCTTTCTTT. Translating it yields CSASEGMSTEAFF.

The chain employs TRBV4-3 and TRBJ2-3; 7 nucleotides match TRBD2. The germline gives CDR1 LGHNA, CDR2 YSLEER. V gave up 1 base and J gave up 4 bases; unmatched junction bases: 8. The CDR3 has 16 residues. DNA of the CDR3: TGCGCCAGCAGCCAAGTCCCGGGAGGCGAAGCAGATACGCAGTATTTT. Encoded protein: CASSQVPGGEADTQYF.

This clonotype has ten or more counts. The chain employs TRBV20-1 and TRBJ2-7; possibly TRBD1 for D (5 bases). The germline V and J ends were trimmed by 4 bases and 6 bases, with 13 bases remaining between them. The CDR3 runs 12 residues. Germline V gene data show CDR1 as DFQATT and CDR2 as SNEGSKA (reference sequence). The CDR3 sequence: CSATQTDVEQYF. DNA for the CDR3: TGCAGTGCTACTCAGACAGACGTCGAGCAGTACTTC.

This clonotype was counted at least ten times. The CDR3 DNA reads TGTGCCACCAGCAGAGGAGACAGGGACAATTCACCCCTCCACTTT. As protein: CATSRGDRDNSPLHF. The gene calls are TRBV15 and TRBJ1-6; 7 bases are a match to TRBD1. This CDR3 region has 15 residues. The ends lost 1 base at V and 7 bases at J; junction bases unmatched: 4. Per germline, CDR1 LNHNV and CDR2 YYDKDF (reference sequence).

This sequence joins TRBV6-6 and TRBJ1-4, with TRBD1 as a possible D gene (5 bases). Trimming removed 7 bases at V and 8 bases at J, with 11 bases between. The germline CDR1 and CDR2 sequences are MNHNY and SVGAGI (reference sequence). This CDR3 has 12 amino acids. CDR3 coding DNA: TGTGCCAGCACGGGGGGAGCGGAAAAACTGTTTTTT. Encoded protein: CASTGGAEKLFF.